This passage covers 30 T cell receptor beta chains from one sample sequenced in a study of human thymus T cells. Some clones are missing from TCRdb's copy, which holds only in-frame ones; the method was immunoSEQ multiplex PCR. The sample shows 65,000 to 90,000 clones, approximately 95% of them seen only once. The thymus tissue came from resections taken during corrective heart surgery. The sample consisted of thymus tissue. The receptors shown here come from a girl less than two years old with a congenital heart defect but otherwise immunologically healthy.

The V call is TRBV19, the J call TRBJ2-4; 10 bases map to TRBD1. J gave up 6 bases and V 7 bases, and 9 bases lay outside the gene matches. The CDR3 spans 15 residues. Germline-derived CDR1 and CDR2 are LNHDA and SQIVND (reference sequence). This CDR3 is CASTPLGDRGNIQYF. The CDR3 region has the DNA TGTGCCAGTACCCCATTGGGGGACAGGGGAAACATTCAGTACTTC.

The V and J genes are TRBV28 and TRBJ2-1; no definite D call. CDR3 length: 15 residues. CDR1 is MDHEN and CDR2 is SYDVKM in the germline V gene. The ends were cut back, 3 bases at V and 0 bases at J, with 9 bases in the middle. CDR3 in amino acids: CASSLGGPSYNEQFF. CDR3 DNA sequence: TGTGCCAGCAGTTTGGGTGGCCCCTCCTACAATGAGCAGTTCTTC. Full variable domain (missing parts from reference TRBV28 and TRBJ2-1): DVKVTQSSRYLVKRTGEKVFLECVQDMDHENMFWYRQDPGLGLRLIYFSYDVKMKEKGDIPEGYSVSREKKERFSLILESASTNQTSMYLCASSLGGPSYNEQFFGPGTRLTVL.

CDR3 sequence (DNA): TGTGCCAGTAGTCTAGGACTAGCGGGAGCAAAGCGGGCATACAATGAGCAGTTCTTC. It yields the protein CASSLGLAGAKRAYNEQFF. The rearrangement uses TRBV19 and TRBJ2-1; 13 bases line up with TRBD2. Germline CDR1 is LNHDA and CDR2 is SQIVND (reference sequence). The CDR3 spans 19 residues. The ends lost 5 bases at V and 4 bases at J; junction bases unmatched: 14. Full variable domain (missing parts from reference TRBV19 and TRBJ2-1): DGGITQSPKYLFRKEGQNVTLSCEQNLNHDAMYWYRQDPGQGLRLIYYSQIVNDFQKGDIAEGYSVSREKKESFPLTVTSAQKNPTAFYLCASSLGLAGAKRAYNEQFFGPGTRLTVL.

The chain is built from TRBV27 and TRBJ2-2, with 7 positions matching TRBD2. The CDR3 consists of 15 residues. After removal of 5 bases from V and 1 base from J, the junction contained 4 bases not matched to a gene. The germline V gene encodes CDR1 MNHEY and CDR2 SMNVEV (reference sequence). CDR3 coding DNA: TGTGCCAGCAGTACCGGGACTAAGAACACCGGGGAGCTGTTTTTT. It specifies CASSTGTKNTGELFF.

J is TRBJ2-7 and V is TRBV29-1, with 9 bases that match TRBD2. CDR3 length: 18 amino acids. CDR1 is SQVTM, CDR2 ANQGSEA, per germline. Losses at the gene ends were 4 bases for V and 0 bases for J; bases not matched to a gene: 16. The CDR3 protein is CSVVGPGLASESSYEQYF. CDR3 nucleotide sequence: TGCAGCGTTGTGGGGCCGGGACTAGCCAGTGAAAGCTCCTACGAGCAGTACTTC.

The rearrangement links TRBV6-5 to TRBJ2-7; D remains ambiguous. V was shortened by 5 bases and J by 5 bases, with 7 bases between the two germline ends. This CDR3 comprises 11 residues. Germline V CDR1 and CDR2: MNHEY, SVGAGI. In DNA, the CDR3 is TGTGCCAGCAGTGAGAAAAACGAGCAGTACTTC. Protein: CASSEKNEQYF.

V usage is TRBV14 and J usage is TRBJ1-4; the D is unclear. Germline V gene lookup returns CDR1 SGHDN and CDR2 FVKESK. The CDR3 extends over 14 amino acids. Between the trimmed V and J ends, which lost 5 bases and 7 bases, there was a span of 14 bases. CDR3 loop: CASSAARPFEKLFF. The CDR3 DNA is TGTGCCAGCAGCGCTGCAAGGCCATTTGAAAAACTGTTTTTT.

The J gene is TRBJ1-1, the V gene TRBV7-9, with 11 positions matching TRBD1. Looked up from germline, CDR1 is SEHNR and CDR2 is FQNEAQ (reference sequence). With V trimmed by 6 bases and J by 0 bases, 9 bases remained unmatched. There are 17 residues in the CDR3. The CDR3 DNA follows: TGTGCCAGCAGGGGACAGGGGGTGGTTGAGATGAACACTGAAGCTTTCTTT. It yields the protein CASRGQGVVEMNTEAFF. Filled out from reference TRBV7-9 and TRBJ1-1, the complete variable domain reads DTGVSQNPRHKITKRGQNVTFRCDPISEHNRLYWYRQTLGQGPEFLTYFQNEAQLEKSRLLSDRFSAERPKGSFSTLEIQRTEQGDSAMYLCASRGQGVVEMNTEAFFGQGTRLTVV.

The rearrangement joins TRBV5-1 to TRBJ1-6; no clear D gene. Per the germline V gene, CDR1 is SGHRS and CDR2 is YFSETQ. V dropped 3 bases and J dropped 8 bases, with 24 bases sitting between them. This CDR3 comprises 18 residues. CDR3 coding DNA: TGCGCCAGCAGCTCGGCAGGAGATGTGCACATCACCGATTCACCCCTCCACTTT. Translation: CASSSAGDVHITDSPLHF.

This clone came up a few times. The chain is built from TRBV6-6 and TRBJ1-1, with D possibly TRBD1 on 5 matching bases. Germline V CDR1 and CDR2: MNHNY, SVGAGI (reference sequence). Trimming took 5 bases from V and 10 from J, leaving 11 bases between them. The CDR3 is made up of 11 amino acids. The CDR3 region is CASSPEGRAFF. The CDR3 bases are TGTGCCAGCAGTCCGGAGGGGCGAGCTTTCTTT.

The genes are TRBV2 and TRBJ2-3; possibly TRBD1 for D (6 bases). Trimming left V 6 bases short and J 2 bases short, with 24 bases between. This CDR3 is 18 amino acids long. Germline V gives CDR1 SNHLY, CDR2 FYNNEI. The CDR3 coding sequence is TGTGCCAGCAGAGCCGCCTCTCGGGACATGACACTCACAGATACGCAGTATTTT. Its protein is CASRAASRDMTLTDTQYF. The whole variable domain, filled in from reference TRBV2 and TRBJ2-3, reads EPEVTQTPSHQVTQMGQEVILRCVPISNHLYFYWYRQILGQKVEFLVSFYNNEISEKSEIFDDQFSVERPDGSNFTLKIRSTKLEDSAMYFCASRAASRDMTLTDTQYFGPGTRLTVL.

V is TRBV5-1 and J is TRBJ2-5; D remains unclear. Germline values: CDR1 SGHRS, CDR2 YFSETQ. V gave up 3 bases and J gave up 2 bases, with 2 bases separating them. The CDR3 totals 11 residues. CDR3 sequence (DNA): TGCGCCAGCAGCTGGCAAGAGACCCAGTACTTC. It encodes CASSWQETQYF.

This clone appeared a single time. V and J are TRBV7-9 and TRBJ2-3; 10 bases are a match to TRBD2. The J segment lost 4 bases and the V segment lost 1 base, leaving 8 bases of the junction unmatched. The CDR3 is 17 amino acids. The germline gives CDR1 SEHNR, CDR2 FQNEAQ (reference sequence). The CDR3, as DNA: TGTGCCAGCAGCTTAGGGGTAGCGGGAGGTCTCGCAGATACGCAGTATTTT. Translation gives CASSLGVAGGLADTQYF.

The chain links TRBV6-5 to TRBJ1-4; D may be TRBD1 (5 bases). Trimming shortened V by 8 bases and J by 8 bases, and 12 bases separated the two germline ends. The CDR3 spans 12 residues. CDR1 and CDR2 from the germline V gene are MNHEY and SVGAGI. The CDR3 region has the DNA TGTGCCAGCGGGGACCTGGAAGAAAAACTGTTTTTT. Residues: CASGDLEEKLFF.

The V call is TRBV4-1, the J call TRBJ2-7; the D gene is possibly TRBD2 (6 bases). Trimming cost V 0 bases and J 3 bases, with 15 bases left between them. Per germline, CDR1 MGHRA and CDR2 YSYEKL. The CDR3 is made up of 16 amino acids. CDR3 bases: TGCGCCAGCAGCCAAGATAAGGAGGGAACAAACTACGAGCAGTACTTC. Protein product: CASSQDKEGTNYEQYF.

The chain combines TRBV12-5 with TRBJ1-1; no clear D gene. The V end was cut by 5 bases, the J end by 4 bases, with 20 bases between. The CDR3 has 16 residues. Germline loops: CDR1 LGHNT, CDR2 FRNRAP. The CDR3 region is CASGNDTHHRATEAFF. The CDR3 DNA follows: TGTGCTAGTGGTAACGACACTCACCATAGGGCCACTGAAGCTTTCTTT. Full variable domain (remainder filled in from reference TRBV12-5 and TRBJ1-1): DARVTQTPRHKVTEMGQEVTMRCQPILGHNTVFWYRQTMMQGLELLAYFRNRAPLDDSGMPKDRFSAEMPDATLATLKIQPSEPRDSAVYFCASGNDTHHRATEAFFGQGTRLTVV.

The chain joins TRBV7-2 to TRBJ2-3; D not certain. With 5 bases removed from V and 5 bases from J, the gap between germline ends came to 11 bases. Per the germline V gene, CDR1 is SGHTA and CDR2 is FQGNSA. The CDR3 extends over 13 amino acids. In DNA, the CDR3 is TGTGCCAGCAGCATATGGCCAGAAGATACGCAGTATTTT. Translation: CASSIWPEDTQYF.

This clone came up once. The rearrangement uses TRBV7-6 and TRBJ2-6; TRBD2 might be the D (5 bases). In germline, CDR1 is SGHVS, CDR2 FNYEAQ. This CDR3 comprises 14 residues. The V end lost 6 bases, the J end lost 0 bases, and 6 bases lay between the germline ends. The CDR3 here is CASSGGSGANVLTF. The CDR3 bases are TGTGCCAGCAGTGGAGGCTCTGGGGCCAACGTCCTGACTTTC.

V and J are TRBV7-2 and TRBJ2-4, with 9 bases aligning to TRBD1. The CDR3 extends over 17 amino acids. With V trimmed by 0 bases and J by 1 base, 4 bases remained unmatched. Germline V gives CDR1 SGHTA, CDR2 FQGNSA. CDR3 DNA: TGTGCCAGCAGCTTAGCGAGAGGACAGGGGGCCAAAAACATTCAGTACTTC. Its protein product is CASSLARGQGAKNIQYF.

The gene calls are TRBV27 and TRBJ2-7, with D tentatively TRBD1 (6 bases). Between the trimmed V and J ends, which lost 2 bases and 6 bases, there was a span of 14 bases. The V gene's germline CDR1 is MNHEY and CDR2 SMNVEV (reference sequence). The CDR3 consists of 14 residues. In DNA form, the CDR3 reads TGTGCCAGCAGTTTAAGGGGGATTTTGAGCGAGCAGTACTTC. Protein product: CASSLRGILSEQYF.

The chain joins TRBV19 to TRBJ2-5; D gene uncertain. The CDR3 consists of 15 residues. V dropped 0 bases and J dropped 5 bases, with 13 bases sitting between them. In germline, CDR1 is LNHDA, CDR2 SQIVND (reference sequence). The CDR3 nucleotides are TGTGCCAGTAGTATAGACAGTGACGTCCCCGAGACCCAGTACTTC. Encoded protein: CASSIDSDVPETQYF.

The genes are TRBV4-2 and TRBJ2-7, with TRBD2 matching over 8 bases. Germline trimming cut 4 bases from V and 6 bases from J; bases unmatched to any gene: 5. CDR1 and CDR2 from the germline V gene are LGHNA and YNFKEQ. CDR3 length: 13 amino acids. The DNA for the CDR3 is TGTGCCAGCAGCCGGACTAGCACAGGCGAGCAGTACTTC. Translated: CASSRTSTGEQYF.

This chain joins TRBV18 and TRBJ2-1; the D is unclear. The CDR3 has 12 residues. V dropped 5 bases and J dropped 7 bases, with 9 bases sitting between them. Germline CDR1 KGHSH, CDR2 LQKENI. The CDR3 is CASSGRGNEQFF. The CDR3 region has the DNA TGTGCCAGCTCAGGGCGTGGGAATGAGCAGTTCTTC.

The V call is TRBV10-3, the J call TRBJ1-1, with D perhaps TRBD1 (5 bases). Germline assignment: CDR1 ENHRY and CDR2 SYGVKD. This CDR3 spans 14 amino acids. Trimming took off 3 bases at V and 6 bases at J, with 14 bases between the two ends. The CDR3 DNA sequence: TGTGCCATCAGTGATGGGGGAATCGGTGCTGAAGCTTTCTTT. Its translation: CAISDGGIGAEAFF.

J is TRBJ1-1 and V is TRBV5-6; D not resolved. The CDR3 contains 13 residues. The V gene's germline CDR1 is SGHDT and CDR2 YYEEEE. Trimming removed 0 bases from V and 2 bases from J, with 5 bases in between. CDR3 protein: CASSLGPNTEAFF. CDR3 nucleotides: TGTGCCAGCAGCTTGGGCCCCAACACTGAAGCTTTCTTT.

This clone appeared once. The chain couples TRBV28 to TRBJ1-5; D possibly corresponds to TRBD1 (6 bases). Trimming left V 2 bases short and J 1 base short, with 9 bases between. There are 15 residues in the CDR3. Germline V gene sequence: CDR1 MDHEN, CDR2 SYDVKM. The CDR3 sequence: CASSLRTVSNQPQHF. DNA for the CDR3: TGTGCCAGCAGTTTACGGACAGTCAGCAATCAGCCCCAGCATTTT.

The gene calls are TRBV28 and TRBJ1-1; D call uncertain. The germline V gene encodes CDR1 MDHEN and CDR2 SYDVKM. CDR3 length: 15 residues. The V end lost 5 bases, the J end lost 6 bases, and 19 bases lay between the germline ends. This chain's CDR3 is CASSPPHRFLAEAFF. Written as DNA, the CDR3 is TGTGCCAGCAGTCCCCCCCACCGGTTTTTGGCTGAAGCTTTCTTT.

The chain has TRBV30 and TRBJ2-2; the D is unclear. The CDR3 contains 17 residues. Between the trimmed V and J ends, which lost 5 bases and 1 base, there was a span of 20 bases. Germline V gives CDR1 GTSNPN, CDR2 SVGIG (reference sequence). The CDR3 region has the DNA TGTGCCTGGCGTCTAATCCCCCCGAATAAGAACACCGGGGAGCTGTTTTTT. Amino acids: CAWRLIPPNKNTGELFF.

The gene calls are TRBV2 and TRBJ2-7, with no clear D. V was trimmed by 7 bases and J by 5 bases, leaving 15 bases between them. The CDR3 is 13 residues long. In germline, CDR1 is SNHLY, CDR2 FYNNEI. CDR3 bases: TGTGCCAGCATAAAGCCGGACGGCCACGAGCAGTACTTC. Translation: CASIKPDGHEQYF. The full variable domain, with the rest looked up from reference TRBV2 and TRBJ2-7, is EPEVTQTPSHQVTQMGQEVILRCVPISNHLYFYWYRQILGQKVEFLVSFYNNEISEKSEIFDDQFSVERPDGSNFTLKIRSTKLEDSAMYFCASIKPDGHEQYFGPGTRLTVT.

The count of this clone is one. The rearrangement links TRBV21-1 to TRBJ2-3; the D segment call TRBD1 is taken from the table without a DNA check. TRBV21-1 is labeled a pseudogene. There are 19 residues in the CDR3. CDR3 DNA sequence: TGTGCCAGCAGCAATAACCGACAGACTTCAGGGTTTACCACAGATACGCAGTATTTT. It is translated as CASSNNRQTSGFTTDTQYF.